This T cell receptor beta chain was sequenced in a study of T cells in Graves' hyperthyroidism and ophthalmopathy. Exclusions: uncontrolled infection, other autoimmune disease, pregnancy, lactation. Concerning this clonotype: Its antigen is still unknown.

Study-level results: From stable hyperthyroidism, ophthalmopathy was separated by a 13 V-J model. The blood repertoire included most of the expanded thyroid clonotypes above 0.001. The model anticipated ophthalmopathy a median around 6 months pre-onset.

Researchers took RNA transcripts and amplified the TCR beta CDR3 regions from them. When the TCR CDR3 underwent first-round RT-PCR, the HTBI primer set was used. TCRdb reprocessed the multiplex PCR reads with MiXCR, giving one entry per CDR3 protein. The data contain 550,000 to 700,000 distinct CDR3 sequences, approximately 44% of them singletons. The V gene's germline CDR1 is SQVTM and CDR2 ANQGSEA. The CDR3 has 11 residues. This receptor was identified in an adult woman with Graves' disease, either hyperthyroidism or ophthalmopathy (not recorded which). What was sequenced was peripheral blood or thyroid tissue (not recorded which). J is TRBJ1-2 and V is TRBV29-1; D gene ambiguous. DNA for the CDR3: TGCACCATCCGGGAGGGCTATGGCTACACCTTC. It translates to CTIREGYGYTF.